This T cell receptor (beta chain) stems from a study of blood T cell repertoires in COVID-19. Per the original methods: Estimation of nucleated cell counts was performed using reference gene primer amplification. Here immunoSEQ multiplex PCR was the method, and the copy in TCRdb shows in-frame clones only, minus some. V and J calls plus clone size are reproduced from that table; the DNA served to infer D and trimming. The repertoire holds some 22,000 clones, with roughly 83% as singletons. The CDR3 extends over 16 amino acids. The germline gives CDR1 LNHDA, CDR2 SQIVND (reference sequence). The chain uses TRBV19 and TRBJ2-7; 8 bases are shared with TRBD2. Input material: peripheral blood. The receptor was isolated from an elderly man with active or convalescent COVID-19. The CDR3 loop is CAVGHRPGLGLNEQYF. CDR3 nucleotides: TGTGCAGTGGGACACCGGCCGGGACTAGGGCTGAACGAGCAGTACTTC.